The 16 T cell receptor beta chains given below trace back to one sample, sequenced in a study of T-cell memory formation after mild COVID-19. TCRdb fed the 5' RACE reads into MiXCR, producing one record per CDR3 protein. The profile shows about 47,000 distinct CDR3 sequences, 8.5% to 10% of them singletons. Specimen: PBMCs or a T cell subset sorted from them (not recorded which). The receptors here all came from an adult woman who had mild COVID-19 (a few samples of this study predate the infection). Cell type and time point are not known.

A few counts support this clonotype. J is TRBJ1-2 and V is TRBV20-1, with unresolved D. Germline CDR1 is DFQATT and CDR2 is SNEGSKA (reference sequence). The V and J ends lost 2 bases and 8 bases respectively, with 21 bases between them. This CDR3 region has 15 residues. The CDR3 DNA is TGCAGTGCTAGATGGCAGCAGGTCCCGCTGGGGGGCTACACCTTC. This sequence encodes CSARWQQVPLGGYTF.

This clonotype was counted only a few times. V usage is TRBV12-3 or TRBV12-4 and J usage is TRBJ1-1, with a weak D call TRBD1 (6 bases). The germline V and J ends were trimmed by 6 bases and 4 bases, with 21 bases remaining between them. This CDR3 is 16 amino acids long. For the CDR3, the DNA is TGTGCCAGCAGGCACCTGGGACGGGGGCTGGCCACTGAAGCTTTCTTT. This gives the protein CASRHLGRGLATEAFF.

A few counts support this clonotype. The chain recombines TRBV12-3 or TRBV12-4 with TRBJ1-1; perhaps TRBD1 as D (6 bases). The V and J ends lost 5 bases and 4 bases respectively, with 17 bases between them. CDR3 size: 15 residues. As DNA, the CDR3 is TGTGCCAGCAGTCAAGGGGGGGGGTCACTCACTGAAGCTTTCTTT. Its protein is CASSQGGGSLTEAFF.

This clonotype was seen at least ten times. The rearrangement joins TRBV6-2 or TRBV6-3 to TRBJ2-5; D could derive from TRBD1 or TRBD2 (5 bases each). The germline gives CDR1 MNHEY, CDR2 SVGEGT. The V end was cut by 2 bases, the J end by 4 bases, with 11 bases between. The CDR3 is made up of 14 amino acids. The CDR3 protein is CASSYGGARETQYF. The CDR3, as DNA: TGTGCCAGCAGTTACGGGGGAGCGCGAGAGACCCAGTACTTC.

Sample share makes this clonotype medium-sized. In DNA form, the CDR3 reads TGTGCCATCAGTGAGCGAGAGACCCAGTACTTC. Its translation is CAISERETQYF. The genes are TRBV10-3 and TRBJ2-5, with D unclear. The CDR3 covers 11 residues. Looked up from germline, CDR1 is ENHRY and CDR2 is SYGVKD. Trimming removed 2 bases from V and 4 bases from J, with 2 bases in between.

The chain combines TRBV20-1 with TRBJ2-5, with 10 bases that match TRBD2. Per germline, CDR1 DFQATT and CDR2 SNEGSKA (reference sequence). V was pared by 3 bases and J by 0 bases, with 4 bases of the junction left unmatched. CDR3 length: 15 amino acids. CDR3 sequence: CSASGTSVDQETQYF. CDR3 DNA: TGCAGTGCTAGCGGGACTAGCGTGGACCAAGAGACCCAGTACTTC.

This clonotype came up many times. The CDR3 bases are TGCGCCAGCAGCCAAGTCGGCGGGGGCGGGGGTCGGGAGACCCAGTACTTC. It encodes CASSQVGGGGGRETQYF. This chain links TRBV4-1 with TRBJ2-5; D perhaps matches TRBD2 (7 bases). Trimming stripped 1 base from V and 5 bases from J, with 20 bases between. CDR1 and CDR2 from the germline V gene are MGHRA and YSYEKL. CDR3 length equals 17 residues.

The gene calls are TRBV3-1 and TRBJ2-7; D gene unclear. This CDR3 is 15 amino acids long. The V end was cut by 0 bases, the J end by 2 bases, with 11 bases between. Germline V gene data show CDR1 as LGHDT and CDR2 as YNNKEL (reference sequence). The CDR3 region is CASSQDRKAPYEQYF. The CDR3 DNA reads TGTGCCAGCAGCCAAGATCGAAAAGCACCCTACGAGCAGTACTTC.

There are many counts of this clonotype. This chain links TRBV20-1 with TRBJ2-4; D tentatively reads TRBD1 or TRBD2 (5 bases each). V lost 6 bases to trimming and J lost 11 bases, with 26 bases between them. Germline V gene sequence: CDR1 DFQATT, CDR2 SNEGSKA (reference sequence). The CDR3 sequence is 15 residues long. CDR3 coding DNA: TGCAGTGCCCGAGACGAATTACTAGGGGAGAAGGTTCAGTACTTC. Its protein product is CSARDELLGEKVQYF.

The V gene is TRBV4-1, the J gene TRBJ1-2; D uncertain. The germline gives CDR1 MGHRA, CDR2 YSYEKL. Trimming cost V 0 bases and J 7 bases, with 15 bases left between them. The CDR3 is 15 amino acids. The CDR3: CASSQDPQPLSGYTF. The CDR3 DNA follows: TGCGCCAGCAGCCAAGACCCACAGCCCCTCTCTGGCTACACCTTC.

The chain joins TRBV7-9 to TRBJ2-1; 8 bases align to TRBD2. With 1 base clipped from V and 4 bases from J, the junction kept 3 bases outside the gene matches. The CDR3 has 15 residues. The V gene's germline CDR1 is SEHNR and CDR2 FQNEAQ (reference sequence). CDR3 in DNA: TGTGCCAGCAGCTTAGACGGGAGGGTTTACAATGAGCAGTTCTTC. Amino acids: CASSLDGRVYNEQFF.

The genes are TRBV4-1 and TRBJ2-5, with D perhaps being TRBD1 or TRBD2 (5 bases each). In germline, CDR1 is MGHRA, CDR2 YSYEKL. There are 15 residues in the CDR3. V was cut by 0 bases and J by 5 bases, with 13 bases left in between. The CDR3: CASSQEGRSGETQYF. CDR3 nucleotide sequence: TGCGCCAGCAGCCAAGAGGGGCGCTCGGGGGAGACCCAGTACTTC.

This clonotype was detected only a few times. Just one base apart from a much larger clone, this may be a read error. This sequence joins TRBV7-6 and TRBJ2-7; 10 positions agree with TRBD1. The J segment lost 6 bases and the V segment lost 2 bases, leaving 1 base of the junction unmatched. This CDR3 has 13 amino acids. Germline V gives CDR1 SGHVS, CDR2 FNYEAQ. The CDR3 nucleotides read TGTGCCAGCAGCTTATGGACAGGGGGCGAGCAGTACTTC. Its protein product is CASSLWTGGEQYF.

This clonotype was counted many times. The chain employs TRBV5-5 and TRBJ1-1; no clear D gene. Germline CDR1 reads SGHKS; CDR2 reads YYEKEE (reference sequence). The CDR3 spans 15 residues. V was clipped by 3 bases and J by 1 base, with 13 bases between them. Here the CDR3 DNA reads TGTGCCAGCAGCTGGGAATGGCCAGGGAACACTGAAGCTTTCTTT. As protein: CASSWEWPGNTEAFF.

The chain joins TRBV30 to TRBJ2-7, with D maybe TRBD2 (5 bases). Germline V lookup: CDR1 GTSNPN, CDR2 SVGIG (reference sequence). V lost 2 bases and J lost 4, with 18 bases in between. CDR3 length equals 15 residues. The CDR3 loop reads CAWSSTRVKRYEQYF. In nucleotides, the CDR3 is TGTGCCTGGAGTAGCACCCGGGTTAAGCGGTACGAGCAGTACTTC.

This clonotype was observed a few times. The genes are TRBV3-1 and TRBJ2-5; tentative D call: TRBD2 (6 bases). This CDR3 has 14 residues. Germline values: CDR1 LGHDT, CDR2 YNNKEL (reference sequence). V lost 5 bases and J lost 5, with 15 bases in between. The CDR3, as DNA: TGTGCCAGCAGCGGAAGTGGCGGGGTGGAGACCCAGTACTTC. Amino acid sequence: CASSGSGGVETQYF.